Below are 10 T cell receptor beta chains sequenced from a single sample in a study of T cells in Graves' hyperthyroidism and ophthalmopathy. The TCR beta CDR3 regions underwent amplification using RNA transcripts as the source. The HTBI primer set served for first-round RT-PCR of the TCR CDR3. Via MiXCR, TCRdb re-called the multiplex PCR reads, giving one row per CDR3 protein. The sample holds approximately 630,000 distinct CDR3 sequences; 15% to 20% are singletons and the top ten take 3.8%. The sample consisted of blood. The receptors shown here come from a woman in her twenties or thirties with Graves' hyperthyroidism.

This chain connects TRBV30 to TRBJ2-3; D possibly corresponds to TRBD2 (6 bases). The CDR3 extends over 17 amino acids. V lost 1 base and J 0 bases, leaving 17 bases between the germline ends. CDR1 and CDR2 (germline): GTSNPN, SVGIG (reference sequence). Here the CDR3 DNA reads TGTGCCTGGAGTGGGCTCTGGCGGGGCTCTAGCACAGATACGCAGTATTTT. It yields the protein CAWSGLWRGSSTDTQYF.

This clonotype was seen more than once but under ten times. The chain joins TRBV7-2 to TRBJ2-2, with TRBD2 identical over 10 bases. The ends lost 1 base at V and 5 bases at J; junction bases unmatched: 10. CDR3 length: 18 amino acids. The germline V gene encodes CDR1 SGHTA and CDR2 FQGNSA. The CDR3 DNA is TGTGCCAGCAGCTTAGAAGGAGCGGGAGGGCCGTGGACCGGGGAGCTGTTTTTT. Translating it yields CASSLEGAGGPWTGELFF.

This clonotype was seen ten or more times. This CDR3 is CASSSQGAQGETQYF. In DNA form, the CDR3 reads TGTGCCAGCAGCTCGCAGGGGGCGCAAGGAGAGACCCAGTACTTC. The chain links TRBV7-9 to TRBJ2-5, with TRBD1 identical over 8 bases. This CDR3 is 15 amino acids long. J gave up 4 bases and V 4 bases, and 8 bases lay outside the gene matches. Germline V gene data show CDR1 as SEHNR and CDR2 as FQNEAQ (reference sequence).

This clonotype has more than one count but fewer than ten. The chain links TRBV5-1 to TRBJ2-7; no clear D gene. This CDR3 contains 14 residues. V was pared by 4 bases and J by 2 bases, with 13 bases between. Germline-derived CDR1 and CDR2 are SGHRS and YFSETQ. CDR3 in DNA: TGCGCCAGCAGCCCAGACCGTCACCCCTACGAGCAGTACTTC. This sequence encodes CASSPDRHPYEQYF.

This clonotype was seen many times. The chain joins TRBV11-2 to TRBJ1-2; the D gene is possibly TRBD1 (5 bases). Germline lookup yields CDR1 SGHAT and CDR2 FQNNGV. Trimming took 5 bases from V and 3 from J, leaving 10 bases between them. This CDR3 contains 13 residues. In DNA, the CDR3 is TGTGCCAGCAGCCCGGGGGGTTACTATGGCTACACCTTC. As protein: CASSPGGYYGYTF.

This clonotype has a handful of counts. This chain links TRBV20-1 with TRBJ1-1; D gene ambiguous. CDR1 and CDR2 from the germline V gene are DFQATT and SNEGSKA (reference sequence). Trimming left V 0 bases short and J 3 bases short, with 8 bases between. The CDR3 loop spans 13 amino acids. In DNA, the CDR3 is TGCAGTGCTAGAGAGCCCGGGGACACTGAAGCTTTCTTT. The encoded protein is CSAREPGDTEAFF.

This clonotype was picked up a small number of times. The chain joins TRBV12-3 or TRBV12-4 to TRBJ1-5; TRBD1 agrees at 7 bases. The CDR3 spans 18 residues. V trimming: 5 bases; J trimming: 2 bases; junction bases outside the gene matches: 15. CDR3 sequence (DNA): TGTGCCAGCAGTCCCGGGACAGACGCTAACCCTGGCAATCAGCCCCAGCATTTT. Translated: CASSPGTDANPGNQPQHF.

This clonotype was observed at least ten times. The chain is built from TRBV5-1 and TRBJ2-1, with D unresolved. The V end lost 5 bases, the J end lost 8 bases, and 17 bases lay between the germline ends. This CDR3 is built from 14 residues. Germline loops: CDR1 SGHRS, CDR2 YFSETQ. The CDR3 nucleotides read TGCGCCAGCAGGGGCCCAGGTATGGGCGATGAGCAGTTCTTC. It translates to CASRGPGMGDEQFF.

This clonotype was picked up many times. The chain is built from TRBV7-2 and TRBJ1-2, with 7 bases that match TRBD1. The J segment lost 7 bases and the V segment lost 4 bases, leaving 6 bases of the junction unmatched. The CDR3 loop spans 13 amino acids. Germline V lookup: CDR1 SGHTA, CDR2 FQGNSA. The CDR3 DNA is TGTGCCAGCAGCTCGGAAAGGACAGGTGGCTACACCTTC. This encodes CASSSERTGGYTF.

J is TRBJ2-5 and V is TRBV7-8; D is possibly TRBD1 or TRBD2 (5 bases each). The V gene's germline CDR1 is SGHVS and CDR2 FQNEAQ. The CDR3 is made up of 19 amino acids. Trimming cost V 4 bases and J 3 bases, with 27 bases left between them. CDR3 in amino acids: CASSSTTDRGGDGEETQYF. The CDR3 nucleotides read TGTGCCAGCAGCTCGACCACGGATAGGGGTGGAGACGGGGAAGAGACCCAGTACTTC. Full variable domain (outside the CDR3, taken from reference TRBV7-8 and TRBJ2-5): GAGVSQSPRYKVAKRGQDVALRCDPISGHVSLFWYQQALGQGPEFLTYFQNEAQLDKSGLPSDRFFAERPEGSVSTLKIQRTQQEDSAVYLCASSSTTDRGGDGEETQYFGPGTRLLVL.